The clone carrying this T cell receptor (beta chain) has only a few counts. As yet, its antigen is unknown. The investigators amplified TCR beta CDR3 regions from RNA transcripts. First-round RT-PCR targeting the TCR CDR3 was performed with the HTBI primer set. TCRdb recomputed calls from the multiplex PCR reads with MiXCR, one row per CDR3 protein. The table has a few hundred thousand distinct CDR3 sequences, more than 12% seen once. For ophthalmopathy patients, the Clinical Activity Score was at least 3 and the NOSPECS grade at least 4; duration was under 3 months. Patients with uncontrolled infections, other autoimmune diseases, pregnancy or lactation were excluded. The source of the sample is a study of T cells in Graves' hyperthyroidism and ophthalmopathy. Broader study findings: Researchers report that a 13 V-J model separated ophthalmopathy from stable hyperthyroidism. Blood also held most thyroid clonotypes expanded beyond 0.001.

The CDR3 is 15 residues long. Germline loops: CDR1 SGDLS, CDR2 YYNGEE. Losses at the gene ends were 3 bases for V and 1 base for J; bases not matched to a gene: 4. The receptor's source is a woman aged 25-40 years with Graves' ophthalmopathy. This sequence joins TRBV9 and TRBJ2-3; 8 bases map to TRBD1. The specimen was blood. The CDR3 DNA follows: TGTGCCAGCAGCGCTACGACAGGGGGCACAGATACGCAGTATTTT. It is translated as CASSATTGGTDTQYF.